This T cell receptor beta chain was sequenced during a study of blood T cells in healthy people across ages. Trimming took 0 bases from V and 6 from J, leaving 14 bases between them. The CDR3 runs to 15 residues. In germline, CDR1 is DFQATT, CDR2 SNEGSKA (reference sequence). This clonotype was counted a few times. A sample-barcoded 5' primer and a J-beta primer mix were used in a second PCR of roughly 7 to 11 cycles. TCRdb re-derived calls from the 5' RACE reads in MiXCR, one entry per CDR3 protein. The sample has 750,000 to 1,000,000 distinct CDR3 sequences, about 27% seen once. The sample also formed part of further work on T cells of mothers and their children.

Sequencing used blood. The chain is built from TRBV20-1 and TRBJ2-2, with TRBD2 as a possible D gene (5 bases). This receptor was taken from a woman between 35 and 50 years old in good health. CDR3 DNA sequence: TGCAGTGCTAGAGATCGTATCCGGGGAGCCGGGGAGCTGTTTTTT. It yields the protein CSARDRIRGAGELFF.